The 18 T cell receptor beta chains given below trace back to one sample, sequenced in a study of CD8 T cells in Susac syndrome. About 0.5 to 1 ug RNA was reverse transcribed with random hexamers. TCRdb re-derived calls from the immunoSEQ multiplex PCR reads in MiXCR, one entry per CDR3 protein. The sample gives roughly 200,000 distinct CDR3 sequences, 85% to 95% of which show up once; 0.1% is in the top ten. Sequencing input: CD4+ T cells from PBMCs. These receptor sequences come from a human donor in good health.

The genes are TRBV20-1 and TRBJ1-2; 7 positions agree with TRBD1. Germline V gene sequence: CDR1 DFQATT, CDR2 SNEGSKA (reference sequence). The CDR3 length is 14 residues. With 0 bases clipped from V and 4 bases from J, the junction kept 5 bases outside the gene matches. The CDR3 DNA follows: TGCAGTGCTAGAGATGGGGACAGCCGCTATGGCTACACCTTC. This codes for CSARDGDSRYGYTF.

The chain uses TRBV29-1 and TRBJ2-2; 8 nucleotides match TRBD2. The CDR3 runs 15 residues. V lost 5 bases, J lost 4 bases, and 9 bases stayed unmatched. Germline V gene sequence: CDR1 SQVTM, CDR2 ANQGSEA. CDR3 protein: CSVPREGRSTGELFF. The DNA of the CDR3 is TGCAGCGTTCCCCGGGAGGGGAGGTCCACCGGGGAGCTGTTTTTT.

V gene TRBV9 combines with J gene TRBJ2-3; 8 bases map to TRBD2. CDR1 and CDR2 from the germline V gene are SGDLS and YYNGEE. This CDR3 has 16 residues. V trimming: 0 bases; J trimming: 2 bases; junction bases outside the gene matches: 5. The CDR3 nucleotides read TGTGCCAGCAGCGTAGGAGGGCGGGGGGACACAGATACGCAGTATTTT. It yields the protein CASSVGGRGDTDTQYF.

The CDR3: CSARPPDSWNEQFF. The CDR3 nucleotides are TGCAGTGCTCGACCCCCTGACAGCTGGAATGAGCAGTTCTTC. The V call is TRBV20-1, the J call TRBJ2-1, with TRBD1 as a possible D gene (5 bases). The CDR3 runs 14 residues. Trimming removed 5 bases from V and 7 bases from J, with 18 bases in between. Germline CDR1 reads DFQATT; CDR2 reads SNEGSKA (reference sequence).

The chain is built from TRBV30 and TRBJ2-2; possibly TRBD1 for D (5 bases). CDR1 and CDR2 from the germline V gene are GTSNPN and SVGIG (reference sequence). Trimming pared 3 bases from V and 5 bases from J, leaving 7 bases between. There are 12 residues in the CDR3. CDR3 residues: CAWSRTTGELFF. In nucleotides, the CDR3 is TGTGCCTGGAGCAGGACAACCGGGGAGCTGTTTTTT.

In this sample, this clonotype turned up once. The chain carries TRBV19 and TRBJ1-1; the D is unclear. V was trimmed by 7 bases and J by 0 bases, leaving 15 bases between them. There are 15 residues in the CDR3. Germline CDR1 LNHDA, CDR2 SQIVND (reference sequence). The DNA of the CDR3 is TGTGCCAGTAAGGGTAGATTAACCATGAACACTGAAGCTTTCTTT. This codes for CASKGRLTMNTEAFF.

This sequence joins TRBV27 and TRBJ2-7; D is unresolved. The V gene's germline CDR1 is MNHEY and CDR2 SMNVEV (reference sequence). The ends were cut back, 6 bases at V and 4 bases at J, with 13 bases in the middle. This CDR3 is built from 13 residues. The CDR3 region is CASSSIPGYEQYV. DNA of the CDR3: TGTGCCAGCAGCTCTATCCCAGGTTACGAGCAGTACGTC.

The V call is TRBV29-1, the J call TRBJ1-2; D call uncertain. The CDR3 runs to 12 residues. Trimming removed 5 bases from V and 1 base from J, with 8 bases in between. Germline loops: CDR1 SQVTM, CDR2 ANQGSEA. The CDR3 nucleotides are TGCAGCGTTACGGACTATAACTATGGCTACACCTTC. Its translation: CSVTDYNYGYTF.

This sequence joins TRBV5-4 and TRBJ2-5; 10 bases agree with TRBD2. The CDR3 runs 15 residues. The germline CDR1 and CDR2 sequences are SGHNT and YYREEE (reference sequence). The ends lost 4 bases at V and 5 bases at J; junction bases unmatched: 8. The CDR3 sequence is CASSRGGLAWETQYF. CDR3 DNA: TGTGCCAGCAGCCGTGGGGGACTAGCGTGGGAGACCCAGTACTTC.

The chain couples TRBV20-1 to TRBJ2-2; D is tentatively TRBD1 or TRBD2 (5 bases each). This CDR3 spans 14 amino acids. Per germline, CDR1 DFQATT and CDR2 SNEGSKA (reference sequence). The V and J ends lost 6 bases and 4 bases respectively, with 15 bases between them. For the CDR3, the DNA is TGCAGTGCCCGAGGGGCTAGTTCCACCGGGGAGCTGTTTTTT. It translates to CSARGASSTGELFF.

The chain joins TRBV28 to TRBJ2-3; the match to TRBD2 covers 12 bases. The V gene end was trimmed by 5 bases and the J gene end by 5 bases; junction bases not matched to a gene: 5. The CDR3 totals 15 residues. Germline CDR1 MDHEN, CDR2 SYDVKM. For the CDR3, the DNA is TGTGCCAGCAGTGGACTAGCGGGATTTGGAGATACGCAGTATTTT. Translating gives CASSGLAGFGDTQYF.

The V call is TRBV20-1, the J call TRBJ2-1, with D tentatively TRBD1 (5 bases). The germline V gene has CDR1 DFQATT and CDR2 SNEGSKA (reference sequence). Trimming shortened V by 3 bases and J by 2 bases, and 14 bases separated the two germline ends. The CDR3 is made up of 15 amino acids. The CDR3 sequence: CSARGRTPAYNEQFF. CDR3 sequence (DNA): TGCAGTGCTAGGGGAAGGACACCAGCCTACAATGAGCAGTTCTTC.

The chain carries TRBV4-1 and TRBJ1-1; D is unresolved. Germline CDR1 reads MGHRA; CDR2 reads YSYEKL. The CDR3 consists of 14 residues. V was cut by 3 bases and J by 1 base, with 9 bases left in between. The CDR3 nucleotides read TGCGCCAGCAGCCAGGAAACATGGAACACTGAAGCTTTCTTT. Translating gives CASSQETWNTEAFF.

V is TRBV29-1 and J is TRBJ2-4; D is perhaps TRBD2 (5 bases). Germline CDR1 SQVTM, CDR2 ANQGSEA. Trimming removed 5 bases from V and 8 bases from J, with 13 bases in between. This CDR3 region has 12 residues. CDR3 residues: CSVLLDGDIQYF. For the CDR3, the DNA is TGCAGCGTTTTACTGGACGGGGACATTCAGTACTTC. Full variable domain (outside the CDR3, taken from reference TRBV29-1 and TRBJ2-4): SAVISQKPSRDICQRGTSLTIQCQVDSQVTMMFWYRQQPGQSLTLIATANQGSEATYESGFVIDKFPISRPNLTFSTLTVSNMSPEDSSIYLCSVLLDGDIQYFGAGTRLSVL.

This rearrangement joins TRBV20-1 to TRBJ1-1, with TRBD1 matching over 7 bases. The CDR3 extends over 14 amino acids. Germline V gene data show CDR1 as DFQATT and CDR2 as SNEGSKA (reference sequence). With 5 bases clipped from V and 0 bases from J, the junction kept 6 bases outside the gene matches. CDR3 residues: CSAGGTAMNTEAFF. CDR3 DNA: TGCAGTGCTGGGGGGACAGCTATGAACACTGAAGCTTTCTTT.

The rearrangement joins TRBV29-1 to TRBJ1-3; possible D gene TRBD1, 5 bases. V was clipped by 5 bases and J by 4 bases, with 9 bases between them. CDR3 size: 12 residues. Germline CDR1 SQVTM, CDR2 ANQGSEA. As DNA, the CDR3 is TGCAGCGTTAGTAGGGACGGAAACACCATATATTTT. Its translation is CSVSRDGNTIYF.

The J gene is TRBJ1-6, the V gene TRBV4-3, with D maybe TRBD1 (5 bases). The germline CDR1 and CDR2 sequences are LGHNA and YSLEER. V was shortened by 1 base and J by 9 bases, with 10 bases between the two germline ends. The CDR3 is 14 residues long. CDR3 sequence reads: CASSQVQGGSPLHF. The DNA for the CDR3 is TGCGCCAGCAGCCAAGTCCAGGGCGGTTCACCCCTCCACTTT.

The J gene is TRBJ2-7, the V gene TRBV6-5; 7 bases line up with TRBD1. Germline CDR1 reads MNHEY; CDR2 reads SVGAGI. The V and J ends lost 5 bases and 6 bases, in that order; junction bases with no gene match: 4. The CDR3 has 12 residues. CDR3 region: CASSRQGTEQYF. Here the CDR3 DNA reads TGTGCCAGCAGTCGACAGGGAACCGAGCAGTACTTC.